These 27 T cell receptor beta chains were sequenced from one sample in a study of T cell clonotyping in hematopoietic cell transplantation (dated by TCRdb to the early 2020s). The protocol used for the library was the immunoSEQ multiplex PCR assay. The table was pulled from immuneACCESS by TCRdb, which kept in-frame rearrangements only. Such tables lose some clones; where checked, under half of the loss comes from unresolved V genes, and the rest has no known cause. For this sample there are fewer than 50,000 clones; roughly 94% appear just once. The leading ten clones occupy about 0.86% of the sample. Sequencing used peripheral blood mononuclear cells. These receptors originate from a woman aged 45-60 years in good health. Some clones in this sample may be carry-over from other donors' samples.

The chain is built from TRBV11-2 and TRBJ1-5; D might be TRBD1 (5 bases). Trimming cost V 0 bases and J 2 bases, with 5 bases left between them. Germline V gene lookup returns CDR1 SGHAT and CDR2 FQNNGV. The CDR3 covers 14 residues. The DNA of the CDR3 is TGTGCCAGCAGCTTAGAAGGGGGCAATCAGCCCCAGCATTTT. Translation: CASSLEGGNQPQHF.

The chain uses TRBV7-9 and TRBJ2-6, with 9 bases aligning to TRBD1. This CDR3 has 19 amino acids. CDR1 SEHNR and CDR2 FQNEAQ come from the germline V gene (reference sequence). The J segment lost 2 bases and the V segment lost 8 bases, leaving 16 bases of the junction unmatched. The CDR3 DNA is TGTGCCAGCGCTGCACCCCGCACAGGGGGCGACACTGGGGCCAACGTCCTGACTTTC. Its protein is CASAAPRTGGDTGANVLTF. Complete variable domain (other parts from reference TRBV7-9 and TRBJ2-6): DTGVSQNPRHKITKRGQNVTFRCDPISEHNRLYWYRQTLGQGPEFLTYFQNEAQLEKSRLLSDRFSAERPKGSFSTLEIQRTEQGDSAMYLCASAAPRTGGDTGANVLTFGAGSRLTVL.

This chain uses TRBV5-1 with TRBJ2-3; D may be TRBD2 (6 bases). The CDR3 has 13 residues. The V and J ends lost 4 bases and 4 bases respectively, with 10 bases between them. From germline, CDR1 is SGHRS and CDR2 YFSETQ. In DNA, the CDR3 is TGCGCCAGCAGCCCGATAGCGGCAGATACGCAGTATTTT. It is translated as CASSPIAADTQYF.

The chain carries TRBV7-3 and TRBJ2-1, with D perhaps matching TRBD2 (7 bases). With 4 bases removed from V and 5 bases from J, the gap between germline ends came to 18 bases. Germline CDR1 SGHTA, CDR2 FQGTGA. The CDR3 spans 16 residues. The CDR3 nucleotides read TGTGCCAGCAGCTCCCTTCTGGCGGGGGCCAACAATGAGCAGTTCTTC. It yields the protein CASSSLLAGANNEQFF.

V usage is TRBV25-1 and J usage is TRBJ1-2; no clear D. The germline V and J ends were trimmed by 5 bases and 8 bases, with 15 bases remaining between them. This CDR3 is built from 13 residues. Germline CDR1 is MGHDK and CDR2 is SYGVNS. CDR3 DNA: TGTGCCAGCAGTAAAAGTGCGGGTAGCGGCTACACCTTC. This codes for CASSKSAGSGYTF.

The chain is built from TRBV19 and TRBJ1-3; 8 bases line up with TRBD1. The CDR3 length is 13 residues. From germline, CDR1 is LNHDA and CDR2 SQIVND (reference sequence). Here the CDR3 DNA reads TGTACAGGGGGGCAGATCTCTGGAAACACCATATATTTT. Its translation is CTGGQISGNTIYF.

This rearrangement joins TRBV4-3 to TRBJ2-2, with 7 bases matching TRBD2. This CDR3 region has 16 residues. The germline CDR1 and CDR2 sequences are LGHNA and YSLEER. V shed 0 bases, J shed 6 bases, and the junction held 7 bases outside the gene matches. Here the CDR3 DNA reads TGCGCCAGCAGCCAAGAAGCGCCTCGGGAGGCCGGGGAGCTGTTTTTT. It specifies CASSQEAPREAGELFF.

The chain is built from TRBV9 and TRBJ2-7, with D perhaps matching TRBD2 (5 bases). Trimming shortened V by 0 bases and J by 2 bases, and 12 bases separated the two germline ends. The V gene's germline CDR1 is SGDLS and CDR2 YYNGEE. This CDR3 is 15 amino acids long. This CDR3 reads CASSVAPTGAYEQYF. The CDR3 nucleotides read TGTGCCAGCAGCGTAGCTCCGACCGGGGCCTACGAGCAGTACTTC.

This clone has more than one count but fewer than ten. The chain combines TRBV7-9 with TRBJ1-2; 9 bases are a match to TRBD1. Trimming removed 4 bases from V and 5 bases from J; junction bases left unmatched: 5. This CDR3 has 14 residues. Germline values: CDR1 SEHNR, CDR2 FQNEAQ (reference sequence). The CDR3 DNA follows: TGTGCCAGCAGCTACGGACAGGGGATGTATGGCTACACCTTC. Amino acid sequence: CASSYGQGMYGYTF. The full variable domain, rest sourced from reference TRBV7-9 and TRBJ1-2, is DTGVSQNPRHKITKRGQNVTFRCDPISEHNRLYWYRQTLGQGPEFLTYFQNEAQLEKSRLLSDRFSAERPKGSFSTLEIQRTEQGDSAMYLCASSYGQGMYGYTFGSGTRLTVV.

This sequence joins TRBV7-2 and TRBJ1-6; no firm D call. The ends were cut back, 1 base at V and 8 bases at J, with 9 bases in the middle. Germline V gene lookup returns CDR1 SGHTA and CDR2 FQGNSA. The length of the CDR3 is 14 residues. The CDR3 spells CASSLGDLYSPLHF. The CDR3 region has the DNA TGTGCCAGCAGCTTAGGCGACCTTTATTCACCCCTCCACTTT. Full variable domain (remainder filled in from reference TRBV7-2 and TRBJ1-6): GAGVSQSPSNKVTEKGKDVELRCDPISGHTALYWYRQSLGQGLEFLIYFQGNSAPDKSGLPSDRFSAERTGGSVSTLTIQRTQQEDSAVYLCASSLGDLYSPLHFGNGTRLTVT.

The J gene is TRBJ2-1, the V gene TRBV5-4, with 8 bases fitting TRBD2. CDR3 length: 15 residues. V shed 4 bases, J shed 5 bases, and the junction held 8 bases outside the gene matches. Germline CDR1 is SGHNT and CDR2 is YYREEE (reference sequence). CDR3 amino acids: CASSRPTSAHNEQFF. CDR3 in DNA: TGTGCCAGCAGCCGACCGACTAGCGCCCACAATGAGCAGTTCTTC.

The V gene is TRBV7-2, the J gene TRBJ2-1; 7 nucleotides line up with TRBD1. The CDR3 contains 15 residues. V shed 1 base and J 1 base; nucleotides not matched to a gene: 1. Looked up from germline, CDR1 is SGHTA and CDR2 is FQGNSA. CDR3 region: CASSLGQGSYNEQFF. CDR3 DNA: TGTGCCAGCAGCTTAGGACAGGGTTCCTACAATGAGCAGTTCTTC.

About this clone: One end of the junction is discordant with germline, which a read error may explain. The genes are TRBV4-1 and TRBJ1-2; 9 bases match TRBD1. Germline assignment: CDR1 MGHRA and CDR2 YSYEKL. The CDR3 loop spans 16 amino acids. CDR3 nucleotides: TGCGCCAGCAGCCAAGAGGGGGGACAGGGTACGGGTGGCTGCACCTTC. Translation: CASSQEGGQGTGGCTF.

This chain uses TRBV11-2 with TRBJ1-1; 11 nucleotides align to TRBD1. Germline CDR1 reads SGHAT; CDR2 reads FQNNGV. CDR3 length: 16 residues. Trimming at V came to 0 bases and at J to 7 bases, leaving 7 bases not matched to a gene. The CDR3 reads CASSLDRDRGFGEAFF. DNA for the CDR3: TGTGCCAGCAGCTTAGACCGGGACAGGGGGTTCGGTGAAGCTTTCTTT.

The chain carries TRBV7-3 and TRBJ1-1, with D hard to call. V gave up 1 base and J gave up 6 bases, with 12 bases separating them. The germline CDR1 and CDR2 sequences are SGHTA and FQGTGA. The CDR3 has 14 amino acids. CDR3 region: CASSLSPRTAEAFF. The CDR3 DNA is TGTGCCAGCAGCTTAAGTCCGCGAACAGCTGAAGCTTTCTTT.

Only one count was recorded for this clone. V is TRBV28 and J is TRBJ1-3, with a weak D call TRBD1 (5 bases). The CDR3 spans 15 residues. V lost 4 bases and J lost 2, with 12 bases in between. Germline V lookup: CDR1 MDHEN, CDR2 SYDVKM. The CDR3 DNA is TGTGCCAGCAGTTCCCCCCAGGGAACTGGAAACACCATATATTTT. As protein: CASSSPQGTGNTIYF.

The V and J genes are TRBV5-6 and TRBJ1-5, with D possibly matching TRBD1 (5 bases). This CDR3 is built from 18 residues. Germline values: CDR1 SGHDT, CDR2 YYEEEE. V lost 2 bases and J lost 7, with 25 bases in between. The CDR3 is CASSFMATLGPGIQPQHF. The CDR3 DNA reads as TGTGCCAGCAGCTTTATGGCTACCTTAGGGCCAGGGATACAGCCCCAGCATTTT.

The CDR3 sequence is CASTPGGSYEQYF. For the CDR3, the DNA is TGTGCCAGCACCCCGGGGGGTTCCTACGAGCAGTACTTC. The chain couples TRBV7-6 to TRBJ2-7; 7 bases line up with TRBD2. With 7 bases clipped from V and 1 base from J, the junction kept 4 bases outside the gene matches. This CDR3 has 13 residues. Germline CDR1 and CDR2: SGHVS and FNYEAQ.

This clone was seen once. The chain recombines TRBV28 with TRBJ1-1, with 7 nucleotides matching TRBD1. CDR3 size: 15 residues. Per germline, CDR1 MDHEN and CDR2 SYDVKM. Trimming at V came to 5 bases and at J to 3 bases, leaving 9 bases not matched to a gene. The CDR3 DNA sequence: TGTGCCAGCAGTCCACACAGGGGTCAAGACACTGAAGCTTTCTTT. Its protein is CASSPHRGQDTEAFF.

The rearrangement links TRBV30 to TRBJ2-5, with D perhaps matching TRBD2 (6 bases). The germline V and J ends were trimmed by 1 base and 7 bases, with 13 bases remaining between them. The CDR3 extends over 13 amino acids. From germline, CDR1 is GTSNPN and CDR2 SVGIG (reference sequence). CDR3 protein: CAWSGAGSRTQYF. For the CDR3, the DNA is TGTGCCTGGAGTGGGGCGGGGTCCCGGACCCAGTACTTC.

This clone was seen just once. The V and J genes are TRBV6-7 and TRBJ1-5; 7 bases agree with TRBD1. TRBV6-7 is an ORF, with its function uncertain. This CDR3 spans 14 amino acids. Trimming removed 5 bases from V and 9 bases from J; junction bases left unmatched: 10. CDR3 nucleotide sequence: TGTGCCAGCAGTGCCCCAGGGGGAGCCTTGCCCCAGCATTTT. This codes for CASSAPGGALPQHF.

This clone was counted a single time. The rearrangement uses TRBV7-3 and TRBJ2-5; 9 bases align to TRBD1. V lost 5 bases and J lost 5; bases outside the gene matches: 6. The length of the CDR3 is 14 residues. The germline gives CDR1 SGHTA, CDR2 FQGTGA. This chain's CDR3 is CASSQGTGRETQYF. In DNA form, the CDR3 reads TGTGCCAGCAGCCAAGGGACAGGGCGGGAGACCCAGTACTTC. Combining the CDR3 with reference TRBV7-3 and TRBJ2-5 gives the whole variable domain GAGVSQTPSNKVTEKGKYVELRCDPISGHTALYWYRQSLGQGPEFLIYFQGTGAADDSGLPNDRFFAVRPEGSVSTLKIQRTERGDSAVYLCASSQGTGRETQYFGPGTRLLVL.

The J gene is TRBJ1-1, the V gene TRBV18, with D uncertain. Trimming pared 5 bases from V and 1 base from J, leaving 8 bases between. The CDR3 is made up of 13 amino acids. CDR1 is KGHSH, CDR2 LQKENI, per germline. The CDR3 sequence: CASSERQNTEAFF. The CDR3 region has the DNA TGTGCCAGCTCAGAAAGACAGAACACTGAAGCTTTCTTT.

The chain joins TRBV27 to TRBJ1-6, with D maybe TRBD1 (5 bases). Trimming pared 3 bases from V and 0 bases from J, leaving 18 bases between. Germline-derived CDR1 and CDR2 are MNHEY and SMNVEV (reference sequence). This CDR3 region has 19 residues. CDR3 sequence (DNA): TGTGCCAGCAGTTTGCACGCGGGGGGGTCCAGCTCCTATAATTCACCCCTCCACTTT. Translation: CASSLHAGGSSSYNSPLHF.

The chain employs TRBV7-9 and TRBJ1-4, with D perhaps matching TRBD1 (5 bases). The V end was cut by 1 base, the J end by 6 bases, with 15 bases between. From germline, CDR1 is SEHNR and CDR2 FQNEAQ (reference sequence). The CDR3 length is 16 residues. The CDR3 protein is CASSLGSGSIDEKLFF. As DNA, the CDR3 is TGTGCCAGCAGCTTAGGGTCAGGGTCAATAGATGAAAAACTGTTTTTT. Drawing the rest from reference TRBV7-9 and TRBJ1-4, the complete variable domain is DTGVSQNPRHKITKRGQNVTFRCDPISEHNRLYWYRQTLGQGPEFLTYFQNEAQLEKSRLLSDRFSAERPKGSFSTLEIQRTEQGDSAMYLCASSLGSGSIDEKLFFGSGTQLSVL.

The genes are TRBV6-5 and TRBJ2-3; 8 bases line up with TRBD2. The CDR3 sequence is 14 residues long. V lost 5 bases, J lost 2 bases, and 3 bases stayed unmatched. Germline V gene data show CDR1 as MNHEY and CDR2 as SVGAGI. CDR3 amino acids: CASSIAGFTDTQYF. The CDR3 coding sequence is TGTGCCAGCAGTATAGCGGGATTCACAGATACGCAGTATTTT.

The chain links TRBV5-6 to TRBJ1-4; D is perhaps TRBD1 (6 bases). The CDR3 spans 14 residues. V was clipped by 5 bases and J by 6 bases, with 14 bases between them. CDR1 and CDR2 from the germline V gene are SGHDT and YYEEEE. The CDR3: CASSQGGEDEKLFF. CDR3 nucleotides: TGTGCCAGCAGTCAAGGGGGAGAGGATGAAAAACTGTTTTTT.